A selection of T cell receptor beta chains follows, all from one sample in a study of T cell changes during pregnancy in multiple sclerosis. Only in-frame clones appear in the TCRdb table, and some are missing; sequencing was by immunoSEQ multiplex PCR. There are 70,000 to 95,000 clones in the sample; about 88% occur only once, and approximately 2% lies in the top ten. Source: peripheral blood, taken before pregnancy. Receptors were obtained from a female donor with multiple sclerosis, enrolled in a pregnancy study. CDR3s include the opening cysteine and the closing phenylalanine or tryptophan. D genes are given only for firm matches. Size values are once, few and many counts, or a class for expanded clones, and some rows have none.

j_call: TRBJ2-2; v_call: TRBV6-6; clone_size: once; d_call: -; cdr3_aa: CASSRPTGFKAGELFF; cdr3_nt: TGTGCCAGCAGCCGACCCACAGGGTTTAAGGCCGGGGAGCTGTTTTTT
j_call: TRBJ2-1; v_call: TRBV12-5; clone_size: -; d_call: TRBD1; cdr3_aa: CASGLRGDRRQFF; cdr3_nt: TGTGCTAGTGGTTTGAGAGGGGACAGGAGGCAGTTCTTC
j_call: TRBJ1-6; v_call: TRBV10-2; clone_size: -; d_call: -; cdr3_aa: CASSSGTRYNSPLHF; cdr3_nt: TGCGCCAGCAGTTCCGGGACAAGATATAATTCACCCCTCCACTTT
j_call: TRBJ1-4; v_call: TRBV25-1; clone_size: -; d_call: TRBD1; cdr3_aa: CASRFTGDEKLFF; cdr3_nt: TGTGCCAGTCGATTTACAGGGGATGAAAAACTGTTTTTT
j_call: TRBJ2-5; v_call: TRBV7-9; clone_size: -; d_call: TRBD1; cdr3_aa: CASKGATETQYF; cdr3_nt: TGTGCCAGTAAGGGGGCTACGGAGACCCAGTACTTC
j_call: TRBJ2-7; v_call: TRBV6-5; clone_size: -; d_call: -; cdr3_aa: CASSEARPGEQYF; cdr3_nt: TGTGCCAGCAGTGAAGCTCGGCCAGGCGAGCAGTACTTC
j_call: TRBJ1-1; v_call: TRBV30; clone_size: -; d_call: TRBD1; cdr3_aa: CAWRETGTGGLDGTEAFF; cdr3_nt: TGTGCCTGGAGGGAAACCGGGACAGGGGGTTTAGATGGGACTGAAGCTTTCTTT
j_call: TRBJ2-3; v_call: TRBV4-1; clone_size: -; d_call: TRBD2; cdr3_aa: CASSQEGTSRYTQYF; cdr3_nt: TGCGCCAGCAGCCAAGAGGGGACTAGCCGGTATACGCAGTATTTT
j_call: TRBJ2-1; v_call: TRBV7-2; clone_size: -; d_call: TRBD2; cdr3_aa: CASSPSGGSYNEQFF; cdr3_nt: TGTGCCAGCAGCCCCAGCGGGGGTTCCTACAATGAGCAGTTCTTC
j_call: TRBJ2-7; v_call: TRBV9; clone_size: -; d_call: -; cdr3_aa: CASSSSWSQSSYEQYF; cdr3_nt: TGTGCCAGCAGCTCCTCGTGGAGCCAAAGCTCCTACGAGCAGTACTTC
j_call: TRBJ1-1; v_call: TRBV5-6; clone_size: -; d_call: -; cdr3_aa: CASSLWTLEAFF; cdr3_nt: TGTGCCAGCAGCTTGTGGACACTTGAAGCTTTCTTT
j_call: TRBJ2-6; v_call: TRBV7-2; clone_size: once; d_call: -; cdr3_aa: CASSLVSSGANVLTF; cdr3_nt: TGTGCCAGCAGCTTAGTCAGCTCTGGGGCCAACGTCCTGACTTTC
j_call: TRBJ1-1; v_call: TRBV6-6; clone_size: once; d_call: -; cdr3_aa: CASSSFDTEAFF; cdr3_nt: TGTGCCAGCAGTTCCTTTGACACCGAAGCTTTCTTT
j_call: TRBJ2-5; v_call: TRBV7-2; clone_size: -; d_call: -; cdr3_aa: CASSLVRGETQYF; cdr3_nt: TGTGCCAGCAGCTTAGTCAGAGGGGAGACCCAGTACTTC
j_call: TRBJ2-2; v_call: TRBV11-2; clone_size: -; d_call: -; cdr3_aa: CASRSIRGRGAVGELFF; cdr3_nt: TGTGCCAGCAGATCAATTAGGGGCAGGGGGGCGGTCGGGGAGCTGTTTTTT
j_call: TRBJ1-1; v_call: TRBV5-1; clone_size: -; d_call: TRBD1; cdr3_aa: CASRWGDRGRETEAFF; cdr3_nt: TGCGCCAGCAGATGGGGGGACAGGGGGCGGGAGACTGAAGCTTTCTTT
j_call: TRBJ2-7; v_call: TRBV6-5; clone_size: -; d_call: -; cdr3_aa: CASSYSIGLNEQYF; cdr3_nt: TGTGCCAGCAGTTACTCGATCGGGTTGAACGAGCAGTACTTC
j_call: TRBJ2-3; v_call: TRBV7-9; clone_size: -; d_call: TRBD2; cdr3_aa: CASSLARASGGADTQYF; cdr3_nt: TGTGCCAGCAGCTTAGCAAGGGCTAGCGGGGGCGCAGATACGCAGTATTTT
j_call: TRBJ2-7; v_call: TRBV28; clone_size: -; d_call: TRBD1; cdr3_aa: CASSLTGGTYEQYF; cdr3_nt: TGTGCCAGCAGTTTAACAGGGGGAACCTACGAGCAGTACTTC
j_call: TRBJ1-5; v_call: TRBV4-3; clone_size: -; d_call: -; cdr3_aa: CASSQDAGQRVQPQHF; cdr3_nt: TGCGCCAGCAGCCAAGATGCGGGCCAAAGGGTACAGCCCCAGCATTTT
j_call: TRBJ1-6; v_call: TRBV2; clone_size: -; d_call: -; cdr3_aa: CASLVNPSSSPLHF; cdr3_nt: TGTGCCAGCCTCGTGAACCCCTCGAGTTCACCCCTCCACTTT
j_call: TRBJ1-1; v_call: TRBV6-1; clone_size: -; d_call: TRBD1; cdr3_aa: CASSELPTGDEAFF; cdr3_nt: TGTGCCAGCAGCGAACTTCCCACAGGGGATGAAGCTTTCTTT
j_call: TRBJ2-5; v_call: TRBV11-2; clone_size: once; d_call: TRBD2; cdr3_aa: CASSSGIGGAQETQYF; cdr3_nt: TGTGCCAGCAGTTCCGGTATCGGGGGGGCCCAAGAGACCCAGTACTTC
j_call: TRBJ2-1; v_call: TRBV6-6; clone_size: -; d_call: -; cdr3_aa: CASSYGGSSYNEQFF; cdr3_nt: TGTGCCAGCAGTTACGGGGGGTCCTCCTACAATGAGCAGTTCTTC
j_call: TRBJ2-3; v_call: TRBV29-1; clone_size: -; d_call: TRBD2; cdr3_aa: CSVRRGGTDTQYF; cdr3_nt: TGCAGCGTTCGCCGGGGGGGCACAGATACGCAGTATTTT
j_call: TRBJ1-1; v_call: TRBV7-3; clone_size: -; d_call: -; cdr3_aa: CASSKGHHGGEAFF; cdr3_nt: TGTGCCAGCAGCAAAGGGCACCACGGGGGAGAAGCTTTCTTT
j_call: TRBJ1-1; v_call: TRBV2; clone_size: few; d_call: -; cdr3_aa: CASRGAQGRNTEAFF; cdr3_nt: TGTGCCAGCAGAGGGGCACAGGGACGGAACACTGAAGCTTTCTTT
j_call: TRBJ1-3; v_call: TRBV18; clone_size: -; d_call: -; cdr3_aa: CASSPLARGTGNTIYF; cdr3_nt: TGTGCCAGCTCACCACTTGCCAGGGGTACTGGAAACACCATATATTTT
j_call: TRBJ2-1; v_call: TRBV30; clone_size: -; d_call: TRBD2; cdr3_aa: CAWSVFFSSGGNNEQFF; cdr3_nt: TGTGCCTGGAGTGTGTTCTTCTCTAGCGGGGGGAACAATGAGCAGTTCTTC
j_call: TRBJ2-3; v_call: TRBV4-1; clone_size: -; d_call: -; cdr3_aa: CASSQTGTWQYF; cdr3_nt: TGCGCCAGCAGCCAGACCGGGACTTGGCAGTATTTT
j_call: TRBJ1-5; v_call: TRBV19; clone_size: -; d_call: TRBD1; cdr3_aa: CASRDREAQPQHF; cdr3_nt: TGTGCCAGTCGCGACAGGGAGGCCCAGCCCCAGCATTTT
j_call: TRBJ2-3; v_call: TRBV30; clone_size: -; d_call: -; cdr3_aa: CAWSQAASTDTQYF; cdr3_nt: TGTGCCTGGAGCCAAGCGGCTAGCACAGATACGCAGTATTTT
j_call: TRBJ1-2; v_call: TRBV7-2; clone_size: -; d_call: -; cdr3_aa: CASSLEAGAVYGYTF; cdr3_nt: TGTGCCAGCAGCTTAGAGGCAGGGGCTGTGTATGGCTACACCTTC
j_call: TRBJ1-2; v_call: TRBV4-1; clone_size: few; d_call: -; cdr3_aa: CASSDHRRTDYGYTF; cdr3_nt: TGCGCCAGCAGCGATCACAGGCGGACGGACTATGGCTACACCTTC
j_call: TRBJ1-1; v_call: TRBV29-1; clone_size: -; d_call: TRBD1; cdr3_aa: CSVFPRTGSITEAFF; cdr3_nt: TGCAGCGTCTTCCCACGGACAGGGAGTATCACTGAAGCTTTCTTT
j_call: TRBJ1-2; v_call: TRBV5-1; clone_size: -; d_call: TRBD1; cdr3_aa: CASSLTGTGGGYTF; cdr3_nt: TGCGCCAGCAGCTTGACCGGGACAGGGGGCGGGTACACCTTC
j_call: TRBJ2-3; v_call: TRBV6-4; clone_size: once; d_call: TRBD2; cdr3_aa: CASSASGGSDTQYF; cdr3_nt: TGTGCCAGCAGTGCTAGCGGGGGCTCAGATACGCAGTATTTT
j_call: TRBJ2-7; v_call: TRBV19; clone_size: -; d_call: -; cdr3_aa: CASSIEITYEQYF; cdr3_nt: TGTGCCAGTAGTATTGAGATTACCTACGAGCAGTACTTC
j_call: TRBJ2-3; v_call: TRBV11-3; clone_size: -; d_call: -; cdr3_aa: CASSDFLAGRGADTQYF; cdr3_nt: TGTGCCAGCAGCGACTTCTTGGCGGGGAGAGGGGCAGATACGCAGTATTTT
j_call: TRBJ2-1; v_call: TRBV7-2; clone_size: -; d_call: TRBD2; cdr3_aa: CASSLGLAGNNEQFF; cdr3_nt: TGTGCCAGCAGCTTAGGACTAGCGGGGAACAATGAGCAGTTCTTC
j_call: TRBJ2-7; v_call: TRBV9; clone_size: -; d_call: TRBD1; cdr3_aa: CASSVGVGDRGLYEQYF; cdr3_nt: TGTGCCAGCAGCGTAGGTGTTGGCGACAGGGGGCTCTACGAGCAGTACTTC
j_call: TRBJ1-4; v_call: TRBV5-3; clone_size: -; d_call: TRBD1; cdr3_aa: CALIGGGQTNEKLFF; cdr3_nt: TGTGCCCTAATAGGGGGCGGGCAAACTAATGAAAAACTGTTTTTT
j_call: TRBJ2-1; v_call: TRBV15; clone_size: -; d_call: -; cdr3_aa: CATSRGRGGYNEQFF; cdr3_nt: TGTGCCACCAGCAGAGGGCGTGGAGGCTACAATGAGCAGTTCTTC
j_call: TRBJ1-1; v_call: TRBV7-9; clone_size: -; d_call: -; cdr3_aa: CASSSSGVGTEAFF; cdr3_nt: TGTGCCAGCAGCTCAAGCGGGGTGGGCACTGAAGCTTTCTTT
j_call: TRBJ2-2; v_call: TRBV5-1; clone_size: -; d_call: TRBD1; cdr3_aa: CASSLDGTGSTGELFF; cdr3_nt: TGCGCCAGCAGCTTGGATGGGACAGGGTCCACCGGGGAGCTGTTTTTT
j_call: TRBJ2-6; v_call: TRBV6-1; clone_size: -; d_call: -; cdr3_aa: CASSEDSSGANVLTF; cdr3_nt: TGTGCCAGCAGTGAAGACAGCTCTGGGGCCAACGTCCTGACTTTC
j_call: TRBJ2-1; v_call: TRBV18; clone_size: -; d_call: TRBD1; cdr3_aa: CASSRNTGVTEQFF; cdr3_nt: TGTGCCAGCTCACGAAATACAGGGGTCACTGAGCAGTTCTTC
j_call: TRBJ1-2; v_call: TRBV5-1; clone_size: -; d_call: TRBD1; cdr3_aa: CASSWGQGDGYTF; cdr3_nt: TGCGCCAGCAGCTGGGGACAGGGAGATGGCTACACCTTC
j_call: TRBJ1-2; v_call: TRBV5-4; clone_size: -; d_call: -; cdr3_aa: CASSPGLTGYGYTF; cdr3_nt: TGTGCCAGCAGCCCGGGTTTAACGGGCTATGGCTACACCTTC
j_call: TRBJ1-4; v_call: TRBV7-2; clone_size: -; d_call: -; cdr3_aa: CASSSTVTATNEKLFF; cdr3_nt: TGTGCCAGCAGCTCTACAGTAACTGCAACTAATGAAAAACTGTTTTTT
j_call: TRBJ2-3; v_call: TRBV6-4; clone_size: few; d_call: TRBD1; cdr3_aa: CASSDRWGQGGSDTQYF; cdr3_nt: TGTGCCAGCAGTGACCGGTGGGGACAGGGCGGTTCAGATACGCAGTATTTT
j_call: TRBJ2-2; v_call: TRBV11-2; clone_size: -; d_call: TRBD2; cdr3_aa: CASSVAGGYTGELFF; cdr3_nt: TGTGCCAGCAGCGTCGCGGGGGGTTACACCGGGGAGCTGTTTTTT
j_call: TRBJ1-5; v_call: TRBV5-3; clone_size: -; d_call: TRBD1; cdr3_aa: CARSTGQGGNQPQHF; cdr3_nt: TGTGCCAGAAGCACCGGACAGGGGGGCAATCAGCCCCAGCATTTT
j_call: TRBJ2-7; v_call: TRBV28; clone_size: once; d_call: -; cdr3_aa: CASSTGIWEQYF; cdr3_nt: TGTGCCAGCAGCACCGGGATTTGGGAGCAGTACTTC
j_call: TRBJ2-7; v_call: TRBV27; clone_size: -; d_call: -; cdr3_aa: CASSPTGSPYEQYF; cdr3_nt: TGTGCCAGCAGTCCGACAGGATCTCCCTACGAGCAGTACTTC
j_call: TRBJ1-5; v_call: TRBV19; clone_size: -; d_call: TRBD1; cdr3_aa: CASSRPGQTSNQPQHF; cdr3_nt: TGTGCCAGTAGTCGTCCGGGACAGACCAGCAATCAGCCCCAGCATTTT
j_call: TRBJ2-5; v_call: TRBV9; clone_size: -; d_call: -; cdr3_aa: CASSVVPEWQETQYF; cdr3_nt: TGTGCCAGCAGCGTAGTGCCGGAGTGGCAAGAGACCCAGTACTTC